The 23 T cell receptor beta chains in this list originate from one sample, sequenced in a study of shared clonotypes between healthy human individuals. The table came from immunoSEQ multiplex PCR; TCRdb's copy has only in-frame clones and leaves some out. The table shows about 2.3 million clones, with under 95% occurring only once. Specimen: naive CD4+ T cells from PBMCs. The subset: CD45RA+ positively selected. Source of these receptors: a man between 18 and 35 years old in good health. Some clones in this sample may be carry-over from other donors' samples.

The chain uses TRBV18 and TRBJ2-7; D perhaps matches TRBD1 (5 bases). The CDR3 totals 12 residues. Germline V gene data show CDR1 as KGHSH and CDR2 as LQKENI. Trimming pared 6 bases from V and 3 bases from J, leaving 9 bases between. CDR3 region: CASSADSYEQYF. The CDR3 DNA is TGTGCCAGCTCGGCCGACAGCTACGAGCAGTACTTC.

The rearrangement links TRBV6-1 to TRBJ1-6; D is unclear. Deletions cut 6 bases from V and 8 bases from J, with 11 bases between. Germline V gene data show CDR1 as MNHNS and CDR2 as SASEGT. This CDR3 has 13 residues. CDR3 loop: CASREYGDSPLHF. CDR3 nucleotide sequence: TGTGCCAGCAGGGAGTATGGGGATTCACCCCTCCACTTT.

V usage is TRBV7-9 and J usage is TRBJ1-2; D not resolved. V lost 5 bases to trimming and J lost 3 bases, with 7 bases between them. The CDR3 totals 12 residues. Germline CDR1 reads SEHNR; CDR2 reads FQNEAQ (reference sequence). CDR3 protein: CASSPADYGYTF. The CDR3 nucleotides are TGTGCCAGCAGCCCGGCGGACTATGGCTACACCTTC.

The chain links TRBV25-1 to TRBJ2-7; 7 bases map to TRBD2. Germline CDR1 and CDR2: MGHDK and SYGVNS. The CDR3 runs to 13 residues. The V and J ends lost 8 bases and 2 bases, in that order; junction bases with no gene match: 6. CDR3 residues: CASSLAGAYEQYF. The DNA of the CDR3 is TGTGCCAGCTCCCTGGCGGGGGCCTACGAGCAGTACTTC.

V usage is TRBV4-3 and J usage is TRBJ2-7; possible D gene TRBD2, 5 bases. Deletions cut 4 bases from V and 9 bases from J, with 16 bases between. This CDR3 is 13 amino acids long. The V gene's germline CDR1 is LGHNA and CDR2 YSLEER. CDR3 protein: CASSPSAGPRQYF. CDR3 coding DNA: TGCGCCAGCAGCCCCTCCGCGGGCCCACGGCAGTACTTC.

Comments on this clone: The same CDR3 also results from other DNA sequences found in this sample. The V gene is TRBV5-1, the J gene TRBJ2-1, with TRBD2 matching 8 bases. This CDR3 contains 16 residues. Germline V gives CDR1 SGHRS, CDR2 YFSETQ. Trimming cost V 0 bases and J 0 bases; bases outside gene matches: 2. CDR3 nucleotides: TGCGCCAGCAGCTTGGTAAGCGGGAGCTCCTACAATGAGCAGTTCTTC. It encodes CASSLVSGSSYNEQFF.

V is TRBV9 and J is TRBJ2-1; 7 bases match TRBD1. J lost 6 bases, V lost 7 bases, and 13 bases had no gene match. The CDR3 sequence is 15 residues long. The germline gives CDR1 SGDLS, CDR2 YYNGEE. CDR3 nucleotide sequence: TGTGCCAGCGGATTAGGGGGACAGCGTCGCAATGAGCAGTTCTTC. It is translated as CASGLGGQRRNEQFF.

The rearrangement uses TRBV7-2 and TRBJ2-1; D uncertain. Per germline, CDR1 SGHTA and CDR2 FQGNSA. The CDR3 has 13 residues. V was clipped by 2 bases and J by 5 bases, with 7 bases between them. This CDR3 is CASSLSEDNEQFF. CDR3 nucleotides: TGTGCCAGCAGCTTATCCGAAGACAATGAGCAGTTCTTC.

The chain recombines TRBV5-1 with TRBJ2-1; D gene uncertain. The germline V and J ends were trimmed by 4 bases and 10 bases, with 9 bases remaining between them. CDR1 SGHRS and CDR2 YFSETQ come from the germline V gene. This CDR3 contains 11 residues. The CDR3 region has the DNA TGCGCCAGCAGCGAAGTCGGCGAGCAGTTCTTC. Protein product: CASSEVGEQFF.

V gene TRBV2 combines with J gene TRBJ1-2; no definite D call. The V end was cut by 2 bases, the J end by 5 bases, with 15 bases between. The CDR3 contains 15 residues. Germline assignment: CDR1 SNHLY and CDR2 FYNNEI. For the CDR3, the DNA is TGTGCCAGCAGTGAACGACGCAGACCGCTTTATGGCTACACCTTC. Residues: CASSERRRPLYGYTF.

The chain couples TRBV15 to TRBJ2-7, with D possibly TRBD2 on 5 matching bases. CDR1 LNHNV and CDR2 YYDKDF come from the germline V gene (reference sequence). V lost 5 bases and J lost 1, with 18 bases in between. The CDR3 is 16 residues long. CDR3 DNA: TGTGCCACCAGCTCACCTTGGACGGGAAAGTCCTACGAGCAGTACTTC. It yields the protein CATSSPWTGKSYEQYF.

V gene TRBV6-1 combines with J gene TRBJ2-2; TRBD2 matches at 8 bases. V lost 0 bases to trimming and J lost 8 bases; unmatched junction nucleotides: 23. The CDR3 is 21 residues long. Per germline, CDR1 MNHNS and CDR2 SASEGT. This chain's CDR3 is CASSEASQPPGLAGLPGELFF. CDR3 DNA: TGTGCCAGCAGTGAAGCGTCTCAACCCCCAGGGCTAGCGGGTCTTCCTGGGGAGCTGTTTTTT.

This chain uses TRBV5-8 with TRBJ2-7; TRBD1 matches at 8 bases. The V gene's germline CDR1 is SGHTS and CDR2 YDEGEE. Losses at the gene ends were 6 bases for V and 7 bases for J; bases not matched to a gene: 12. This CDR3 contains 14 residues. The CDR3 DNA follows: TGTGCCAGCACTCGACAGGGGCGCTTGTGGGAGCAGTACTTC. Its translation: CASTRQGRLWEQYF.

This clone showed up just once. The V gene is TRBV20-1, the J gene TRBJ2-1; D gene ambiguous. This CDR3 is 9 amino acids long. CDR1 is DFQATT, CDR2 SNEGSKA, per germline (reference sequence). The CDR3: CRTTMSSFF. The CDR3 DNA reads as TGCAGAACGACAATGAGCAGTTTCTTC.

V is TRBV27 and J is TRBJ2-3, with D possibly matching TRBD2 (5 bases). The CDR3 totals 15 residues. V was shortened by 4 bases and J by 2 bases, with 13 bases between the two germline ends. CDR1 MNHEY and CDR2 SMNVEV come from the germline V gene (reference sequence). The CDR3 region is CASSYGRPNTDTQYF. The CDR3 DNA is TGTGCCAGCAGTTATGGGAGACCGAACACAGATACGCAGTATTTT.

On this clone itself: Distinct nucleotide sequences in the sample also encode this CDR3. CDR3: CASSLLQGNEKLFF. The CDR3 nucleotides read TGTGCCAGCAGCTTGTTGCAGGGTAATGAAAAACTGTTTTTT. V gene TRBV7-9 combines with J gene TRBJ1-4; weak D call: TRBD1 (5 bases). V was shortened by 3 bases and J by 4 bases, with 9 bases between the two germline ends. CDR1 and CDR2 (germline): SEHNR, FQNEAQ (reference sequence). This CDR3 has 14 residues.

The V and J genes are TRBV5-4 and TRBJ2-7, with D perhaps TRBD1 (6 bases). Between the trimmed V and J ends, which lost 5 bases and 2 bases, there was a span of 20 bases. From germline, CDR1 is SGHNT and CDR2 YYREEE (reference sequence). The CDR3 is 16 residues long. The CDR3 protein is CASRFSRGRIPYEQYF. The CDR3 DNA sequence: TGTGCCAGCAGATTTTCCAGGGGACGGATACCCTACGAGCAGTACTTC.

Turning to this clone: Other DNA sequences of this sample code for an identical CDR3. The chain links TRBV9 to TRBJ2-5; TRBD1 or TRBD2 may be the D gene (6 bases each). V was pared by 3 bases and J by 2 bases, with 11 bases between. Germline V lookup: CDR1 SGDLS, CDR2 YYNGEE. The CDR3 contains 14 residues. The CDR3 DNA is TGTGCCAGCAGCGCTACAGGGACTCAAGAGACCCAGTACTTC. Protein: CASSATGTQETQYF. Looking up the rest from reference TRBV9 and TRBJ2-5 gives the full variable domain: DSGVTQTPKHLITATGQRVTLRCSPRSGDLSVYWYQQSLDQGLQFLIQYYNGEERAKGNILERFSAQQFPDLHSELNLSSLELGDSALYFCASSATGTQETQYFGPGTRLLVL.

This chain connects TRBV30 to TRBJ1-2; perhaps TRBD1 as D (6 bases). This CDR3 region has 15 residues. The V gene lost 3 bases and the J gene lost 3 bases, with 17 bases spanning the gap. CDR1 and CDR2 from the germline V gene are GTSNPN and SVGIG (reference sequence). This chain's CDR3 is CAWREWKGGDYGYTF. CDR3 nucleotide sequence: TGTGCCTGGAGGGAGTGGAAAGGGGGAGACTATGGCTACACCTTC. The complete variable domain, with remaining parts taken from reference TRBV30 and TRBJ1-2, reads SQTIHQWPATLVQPVGSPLSLECTVEGTSNPNLYWYRQAAGRGLQLLFYSVGIGQISSEVPQNLSASRPQDRQFILSSKKLLLSDSGFYLCAWREWKGGDYGYTFGSGTRLTVV.

The J gene is TRBJ1-2, the V gene TRBV7-3; D remains ambiguous. V lost 1 base and J lost 9, with 12 bases in between. The germline V gene has CDR1 SGHTA and CDR2 FQGTGA. CDR3 length: 13 amino acids. DNA of the CDR3: TGTGCCAGCAGCTTAATAGGAGGGAGGAGCTACACCTTC. It encodes CASSLIGGRSYTF.

V and J are TRBV30 and TRBJ1-2, with D unclear. The V and J ends lost 0 bases and 6 bases respectively, with 11 bases between them. Germline V CDR1 and CDR2: GTSNPN, SVGIG (reference sequence). CDR3 length: 13 amino acids. CDR3 in DNA: TGTGCCTGGAGTGTATATCCCTGGGATGGCTACACCTTC. Its protein is CAWSVYPWDGYTF.

This chain joins TRBV5-1 and TRBJ2-1; D might be TRBD1 or TRBD2, each matching 5 bases. CDR1 is SGHRS, CDR2 YFSETQ, per germline. CDR3 length equals 12 residues. Trimming shortened V by 3 bases and J by 10 bases, and 11 bases separated the two germline ends. The CDR3 DNA sequence: TGCGCCAGCAGCTGGGACGAAGAGGAGCAGTTCTTC. Translated: CASSWDEEEQFF.

V and J are TRBV7-3 and TRBJ2-2; D perhaps matches TRBD2 (6 bases). Trimming took 8 bases from V and 5 from J, leaving 12 bases between them. The V gene's germline CDR1 is SGHTA and CDR2 FQGTGA. The CDR3 totals 13 residues. This CDR3 reads CASGRTATGELFF. CDR3 in DNA: TGTGCCAGCGGGAGGACGGCGACCGGGGAGCTGTTTTTT.